This TCR beta chain was captured by sequencing in a study of T-cell reconstitution after alpha-beta-depleted transplantation in children. Study observations and caveats: T-cell counts and diversity were attributed mostly to newly produced T cells one year after transplant. There were reportedly several hundred expanded graft clones from which alpha-beta T cells came about two months after transplant.

The TCRbeta library was prepared with unique molecular identifiers. Each CDR3 protein is one row after TCRdb ran MiXCR on the PCR reads. Of approximately 500,000 distinct CDR3 sequences in the sample, roughly a tenth were seen once. Regarding this clonotype: Its antigen remains unidentified. A single base separates this from a much larger clone, so it may be a read error. This likely comes from a read error, as the CDR3 has no conserved phenylalanine or tryptophan at its end.

The germline CDR1 and CDR2 sequences are SEHNR and FQNEAQ (reference sequence). The CDR3 is made up of 15 amino acids. The V and J ends lost 7 bases and 4 bases respectively, with 16 bases between them. The rearrangement uses TRBV7-9 and TRBJ2-2, with TRBD2 as a possible D gene (5 bases). This sequence originates from a child aged 2-15 years with inherited bone marrow failure, due to receive a stem cell transplant. This material consisted of PBMCs, taken before TCRalphabeta/CD19-depleted stem cell transplant. This CDR3 reads CASTVGQAGTGELFC. The DNA for the CDR3 is TGTGCCAGCACCGTCGGGCAGGCGGGCACCGGGGAGCTGTTTTGT.